Listed below are T cell receptor beta chains from one sample, sequenced in a study of T cell responses to AZD1222 COVID-19 vaccine. The data were produced by immunoSEQ multiplex PCR, yet TCRdb's version contains in-frame clones alone and is incomplete. The sample includes roughly 150,000 clones, over 75% of them seen just once. The material sequenced was peripheral blood, taken on day 0 of AZD1222 vaccination. All receptors derive from an adult in good health. Both conserved end residues are part of each CDR3. The order of the fields is clone size, V gene, D gene, J gene, CDR3 DNA, CDR3 protein. The D gene is left open where the match is weak. Rows may omit the clone size; those that give it use once, few, many or a size class.

clone_size: NA
v_call: TRBV15
d_call: NA
j_call: TRBJ1-1
cdr3_nt: TGTGCCACCAGCAGAGACACGGGACTTGGTGAAGCTTTCTTT
cdr3_aa: CATSRDTGLGEAFF

clone_size: NA
v_call: TRBV29-1
d_call: TRBD2
j_call: TRBJ2-5
cdr3_nt: TGCAGCGTTGAAGGTACTAGCGTAGGAGAGGAGACCCAGTACTTC
cdr3_aa: CSVEGTSVGEETQYF

clone_size: NA
v_call: TRBV5-1
d_call: NA
j_call: TRBJ1-2
cdr3_nt: TGCGCCAGCAGTGCGGGCGGGGGGCCAAACTATGGCTACACCTTC
cdr3_aa: CASSAGGGPNYGYTF

clone_size: NA
v_call: TRBV7-6
d_call: TRBD2
j_call: TRBJ2-7
cdr3_nt: TGTGCCAGCAGCTTAGGGGCCCCTCGGGGGGAAATAAACTACGAGCAGTACTTC
cdr3_aa: CASSLGAPRGEINYEQYF

clone_size: NA
v_call: TRBV19
d_call: TRBD1
j_call: TRBJ1-1
cdr3_nt: TGTGCCAGTAGTACCCTATCCCGGACAGGGAGGAGGACTGAAGCTTTCTTT
cdr3_aa: CASSTLSRTGRRTEAFF

clone_size: NA
v_call: TRBV3-1/TRBV3-2
d_call: TRBD1
j_call: TRBJ1-6
cdr3_nt: TGTGCCAGCGGGAAACAGGGGGCTAATTCACCCCTCCACTTT
cdr3_aa: CASGKQGANSPLHF

clone_size: once
v_call: TRBV6-5
d_call: NA
j_call: TRBJ1-1
cdr3_nt: TGTGCCAGCAGTTACATTGTCAGGCAGAACACTGAAGCTTTCTTT
cdr3_aa: CASSYIVRQNTEAFF

clone_size: NA
v_call: TRBV9
d_call: NA
j_call: TRBJ1-5
cdr3_nt: TGTGCCAGCAGCCCCCGTGGGCATGGGAATCAGCCCCAGCATTTT
cdr3_aa: CASSPRGHGNQPQHF

clone_size: NA
v_call: TRBV2
d_call: NA
j_call: TRBJ1-4
cdr3_nt: TGTGCCAGCAGTGACCCAGGGACCACTAATGAAAAACTGTTTTTT
cdr3_aa: CASSDPGTTNEKLFF

clone_size: NA
v_call: TRBV5-1
d_call: NA
j_call: TRBJ1-1
cdr3_nt: TGCGCCAGCAGCTTCCCAGGAACCCATAATATAGCTTTCTTT
cdr3_aa: CASSFPGTHNIAFF

clone_size: NA
v_call: TRBV4-3
d_call: TRBD1
j_call: TRBJ1-2
cdr3_nt: TGCGCCAGCAGCCAAAAGGGACAGGGGGATGGCTACACCTTC
cdr3_aa: CASSQKGQGDGYTF

clone_size: NA
v_call: TRBV6-2/TRBV6-3
d_call: NA
j_call: TRBJ2-1
cdr3_nt: TGTGCCAGCAGTTATGTCGTCCAAAGGGCGGGGTATATTTCCTACAATGAGCAGTTCTTC
cdr3_aa: CASSYVVQRAGYISYNEQFF

clone_size: NA
v_call: TRBV6-5
d_call: TRBD1
j_call: TRBJ1-6
cdr3_nt: TGTGCCAGCAGGCCACCGACAGGGGTCAATTCACCCCTCCACTTT
cdr3_aa: CASRPPTGVNSPLHF

clone_size: few
v_call: TRBV7-2
d_call: TRBD1
j_call: TRBJ1-2
cdr3_nt: TGTGCCAGCAGCTTAGACCCGACAGCCCAGGGGGATGGCTACACCTTC
cdr3_aa: CASSLDPTAQGDGYTF

clone_size: NA
v_call: TRBV14
d_call: NA
j_call: TRBJ1-2
cdr3_nt: TGTGCCAGCAGCCATCTCCCGGGACGCCAGATAGAAGGGTATGGCTACACCTTC
cdr3_aa: CASSHLPGRQIEGYGYTF

clone_size: NA
v_call: TRBV11-3
d_call: NA
j_call: TRBJ1-1
cdr3_nt: TGTGCCAGCAGCTTTTCGAACACTGAAGCTTTCTTT
cdr3_aa: CASSFSNTEAFF

clone_size: NA
v_call: TRBV11-2
d_call: NA
j_call: TRBJ2-1
cdr3_nt: TGTGCCAGCAGCTTAGAGGGACACACTCTTTACAATGAGCAGTTCTTC
cdr3_aa: CASSLEGHTLYNEQFF

clone_size: few
v_call: TRBV5-6
d_call: NA
j_call: TRBJ2-7
cdr3_nt: TGTGCCAGCAGCACCGGGACCTCCTACGAGCAGTACTTC
cdr3_aa: CASSTGTSYEQYF

clone_size: NA
v_call: TRBV30
d_call: NA
j_call: TRBJ1-1
cdr3_nt: TGTGCCTGGACGGGCTTGGGGGAAACTGAAGCTTTCTTT
cdr3_aa: CAWTGLGETEAFF

clone_size: NA
v_call: TRBV5-1
d_call: NA
j_call: TRBJ2-3
cdr3_nt: TGCGCCAGCAGCTTGGAAGGACGCACAGATACGCAGTATTTT
cdr3_aa: CASSLEGRTDTQYF

clone_size: NA
v_call: TRBV19
d_call: NA
j_call: TRBJ2-5
cdr3_nt: TGTGCCAGTAGTAAAATCGGGACCGAAGAGACCCAGTACTTC
cdr3_aa: CASSKIGTEETQYF

clone_size: NA
v_call: TRBV27
d_call: TRBD1
j_call: TRBJ2-7
cdr3_nt: TGTGCCAGCAGCTTAAGGGGGACAGGCTTGGGCTCCTACGAGCAGTACTTC
cdr3_aa: CASSLRGTGLGSYEQYF

clone_size: NA
v_call: TRBV19
d_call: NA
j_call: TRBJ1-1
cdr3_nt: TGTGCCAGTAGTATCGAGGCCCTTTGGCAAGGGACTGAAGCTTTCTTT
cdr3_aa: CASSIEALWQGTEAFF

clone_size: NA
v_call: TRBV27
d_call: NA
j_call: TRBJ1-3
cdr3_nt: TGTGCCAGCAGTTTATCCGGAGAGGGGATGGGAAACACCATATATTTT
cdr3_aa: CASSLSGEGMGNTIYF

clone_size: NA
v_call: TRBV30
d_call: NA
j_call: TRBJ2-3
cdr3_nt: TGTGCCTGGAAAGGCTGGAGGGTAGGAGATACGCAGTATTTT
cdr3_aa: CAWKGWRVGDTQYF

clone_size: NA
v_call: TRBV7-2
d_call: NA
j_call: TRBJ1-6
cdr3_nt: TGTGCCAGCAGCTTAGAGGGTGGCAGGGGTTTTTATTCACCCCTCCACTTT
cdr3_aa: CASSLEGGRGFYSPLHF

clone_size: NA
v_call: TRBV12-3/TRBV12-4
d_call: NA
j_call: TRBJ2-1
cdr3_nt: TGTGCCAGCAGCCTACAGGATGAGCAGTTCTTC
cdr3_aa: CASSLQDEQFF

clone_size: NA
v_call: TRBV18
d_call: TRBD1
j_call: TRBJ1-5
cdr3_nt: TGTGCCAGCTCACCAAGACCGGGACAGGGAGGGCAGCCCCAGCATTTT
cdr3_aa: CASSPRPGQGGQPQHF

clone_size: NA
v_call: TRBV30
d_call: TRBD1
j_call: TRBJ2-7
cdr3_nt: TGTGCCTGGGCCGGGACAGGGGGAGTACGCGAGCAGTACTTC
cdr3_aa: CAWAGTGGVREQYF

clone_size: NA
v_call: TRBV3-1/TRBV3-2
d_call: NA
j_call: TRBJ2-7
cdr3_nt: TGTGCCAGCAGTCAACCCGGGACCAGCTACGAGCAGTACTTC
cdr3_aa: CASSQPGTSYEQYF

clone_size: NA
v_call: TRBV3-1/TRBV3-2
d_call: NA
j_call: TRBJ2-7
cdr3_nt: TGTGCCAGCAGCCCGGGGATTGGAGAGCCCTACGAGCAGTACTTC
cdr3_aa: CASSPGIGEPYEQYF

clone_size: once
v_call: TRBV28
d_call: NA
j_call: TRBJ1-2
cdr3_nt: TGTGCCAGCAGTTTTCTGACTAACTATGGCTACACCTTC
cdr3_aa: CASSFLTNYGYTF

clone_size: NA
v_call: TRBV12-2
d_call: NA
j_call: TRBJ1-2
cdr3_nt: TGTGCAAGTCGCTTAGCCGGTATGAGGGCCCATCCAGAGGAACCCCTCTTC
cdr3_aa: CASRLAGMRAHPEEPLF

clone_size: NA
v_call: TRBV5-3
d_call: TRBD1
j_call: TRBJ1-6
cdr3_nt: TGTGCCAGAAGCTTAGCGGGACAGGCCGTAATAGGCGATAATTCACCCCTCCACTTT
cdr3_aa: CARSLAGQAVIGDNSPLHF

clone_size: NA
v_call: TRBV7-9
d_call: TRBD2
j_call: TRBJ2-1
cdr3_nt: TGTGCCAGCAGCTTCCTAGCGGGGGCCTTCTACAATGAGCAGTTCTTC
cdr3_aa: CASSFLAGAFYNEQFF

clone_size: NA
v_call: TRBV4-1
d_call: NA
j_call: TRBJ2-5
cdr3_nt: TGCGCCAGCAGTCCACTTAGGGGGTATGAGACCCAGTACTTC
cdr3_aa: CASSPLRGYETQYF

clone_size: NA
v_call: TRBV2
d_call: NA
j_call: TRBJ2-5
cdr3_nt: TGTGCCAGCATATCCAGGGTCCGGGGGGAGACCCAGTACTTC
cdr3_aa: CASISRVRGETQYF

clone_size: NA
v_call: TRBV5-1
d_call: NA
j_call: TRBJ2-7
cdr3_nt: TGCGCCAGCAGCTTGCGCAGTACCGGCCCCTACGAGCAGTACTTC
cdr3_aa: CASSLRSTGPYEQYF

clone_size: NA
v_call: TRBV4-1
d_call: TRBD2
j_call: TRBJ2-2
cdr3_nt: TGCGCCAGCAGCCAAGTAGGGAGGGGTCAGGCCGGGGAGCTGTTTTTT
cdr3_aa: CASSQVGRGQAGELFF

clone_size: NA
v_call: TRBV29-1
d_call: TRBD1
j_call: TRBJ1-6
cdr3_nt: TGCAGCGTTGGAGACAGGGGAGATTCACCCCTCCACTTT
cdr3_aa: CSVGDRGDSPLHF

clone_size: NA
v_call: TRBV7-9
d_call: TRBD1
j_call: TRBJ2-3
cdr3_nt: TGTGCCAGCAGCGACAGGGGAGATACGCAGTATTTT
cdr3_aa: CASSDRGDTQYF

clone_size: NA
v_call: TRBV5-1
d_call: NA
j_call: TRBJ1-1
cdr3_nt: TGCGCCAGCAGCTTGGCCAATGGGGCAGGGCGCACTGAAGCTTTCTTT
cdr3_aa: CASSLANGAGRTEAFF

clone_size: NA
v_call: TRBV10-3
d_call: TRBD1
j_call: TRBJ1-1
cdr3_nt: TGTGCCATCAGACAAGCCCCGGGACAGCTGAACACTGAAGCTTTCTTT
cdr3_aa: CAIRQAPGQLNTEAFF

clone_size: NA
v_call: TRBV4-1
d_call: TRBD1
j_call: TRBJ2-5
cdr3_nt: TGCGCCAGCAGCCAAGTTGGACAGGGGGACCGAGAGACCCAGTACTTC
cdr3_aa: CASSQVGQGDRETQYF

clone_size: NA
v_call: TRBV18
d_call: TRBD1
j_call: TRBJ2-7
cdr3_nt: TGTGCCAGCTCACCACAAGGACAGGGGGGAAACGAGCAGTACTTC
cdr3_aa: CASSPQGQGGNEQYF

clone_size: NA
v_call: TRBV15
d_call: NA
j_call: TRBJ2-7
cdr3_nt: TGTGCCACCAGCAGAGATGTAGTCTACGAGCAGTACTTC
cdr3_aa: CATSRDVVYEQYF

clone_size: NA
v_call: TRBV3-1/TRBV3-2
d_call: TRBD1
j_call: TRBJ2-7
cdr3_nt: TGTGCCAGCAGTCGAAGACAGGGGTCCTACGAGCAGTACTTC
cdr3_aa: CASSRRQGSYEQYF

clone_size: NA
v_call: TRBV19
d_call: TRBD1
j_call: TRBJ2-1
cdr3_nt: TGTGCCAGTAGTACCGGGACAGGGTTTGTAAATGAGCAGTTCTTC
cdr3_aa: CASSTGTGFVNEQFF

clone_size: few
v_call: TRBV7-8
d_call: NA
j_call: TRBJ2-3
cdr3_nt: TGTGCCAGCAGCCCCGCCCGGGTTAGCACAGATACGCAGTATTTT
cdr3_aa: CASSPARVSTDTQYF

clone_size: once
v_call: TRBV5-5
d_call: NA
j_call: TRBJ1-1
cdr3_nt: TGTGCCAGCAGCTTGGACCGGGTTTACACTGAAGCTTTCTTT
cdr3_aa: CASSLDRVYTEAFF

clone_size: NA
v_call: TRBV5-4
d_call: NA
j_call: TRBJ1-6
cdr3_nt: TGTGCCAGCAGCTTGAATGAGGATTCACCCCTCCACTTT
cdr3_aa: CASSLNEDSPLHF

clone_size: NA
v_call: TRBV7-2
d_call: TRBD1
j_call: TRBJ2-7
cdr3_nt: TGTGCCAGCAGCGTCCGGGACAGGGGCCACGAGCAGTACTTC
cdr3_aa: CASSVRDRGHEQYF

clone_size: once
v_call: TRBV5-6
d_call: NA
j_call: TRBJ1-4
cdr3_nt: TGTGCCAGCAGCCCCTCCACCAGGGAGAATGAAAAACTGTTTTTT
cdr3_aa: CASSPSTRENEKLFF

clone_size: NA
v_call: TRBV29-1
d_call: TRBD2
j_call: TRBJ2-3
cdr3_nt: TGCAGCGCTTATAGCGGGATACGCGCAGATACGCAGTATTTT
cdr3_aa: CSAYSGIRADTQYF

clone_size: NA
v_call: TRBV12-3/TRBV12-4
d_call: NA
j_call: TRBJ2-2
cdr3_nt: TGTGCCAGCAGTTTGGACACCGGGGAGCTGTTTTTT
cdr3_aa: CASSLDTGELFF

clone_size: NA
v_call: TRBV7-2
d_call: NA
j_call: TRBJ1-6
cdr3_nt: TGTGCCAGCACCTTCGCGATTAAGGGGTCCTATAATTCACCCCTCCACTTT
cdr3_aa: CASTFAIKGSYNSPLHF

clone_size: NA
v_call: TRBV2
d_call: NA
j_call: TRBJ1-1
cdr3_nt: TGTGCCACTCAAATTGGGGGACTTGAAGCTTTCTTT
cdr3_aa: CATQIGGLEAFF

clone_size: NA
v_call: TRBV5-1
d_call: NA
j_call: TRBJ2-2
cdr3_nt: TGCGCCAGCAGCCGAAGGGACTCCGCCACCGGGGAGCTGTTTTTT
cdr3_aa: CASSRRDSATGELFF

clone_size: NA
v_call: TRBV7-9
d_call: TRBD1
j_call: TRBJ1-3
cdr3_nt: TGTGCCAGCAGCTTAGCCGAACAGGGGGGAAGGTCTGGAAACACCATATATTTT
cdr3_aa: CASSLAEQGGRSGNTIYF